One T cell receptor beta chain is described in this entry. Its binding antigen is unknown. No much larger clonotype is one base removed from it; base qualities were not supplied. This record comes from a study of vaccination and CD4 T cells after COVID-19 (dated by TCRdb to between 2020 and 2023). For context, the study as a whole: The convalescent cohort included six males and four females, with two Hispanic individuals, seven Caucasians, two Asians and one multiracial person. Two doses of either the Pfizer-BioNTech BNT162b2 vaccine (n=8) or the Moderna mRNA-1273 vaccine (n=2) were administered to participants. Post-COVID blood samples were collected from convalescent patients a median of approximately 100 days after diagnosis, with a range of about 30 to 170 days. Post-vaccine blood samples were obtained a median of roughly 75 days after the second vaccine dose, with a range of roughly 14 to 241 days. The cultures were stimulated with overlapping spike peptide pools from SARS-CoV-2 and from the common cold coronaviruses HCoV-NL63, HCoV-OC43 and HCoV-229E. As controls, cultures received a CEFX viral epitope pool (the positive control), an HIV-1 Nef peptide pool (the negative control), or no peptide at all. In over 8 COVID-19 convalescent patients and several infection-naive healthy vaccine recipients, the spike-specific CD4+ TCR repertoire before mRNA vaccination was compared with the repertoire after mRNA vaccination. At the TCR clonotype level, an earlier paper using these donors assessed memory CD4+ T cell crossreactivity between SARS-CoV-2 and common cold coronavirus spike proteins.

CDR1 SGHAT and CDR2 FQDESV are derived from the germline V gene (reference sequence). The CDR3 runs 14 residues from the cysteine to the phenylalanine. Solely the CDR3 DNA is kept, with 42 bases framed from the first base. Relative to germline, V is 1 base shorter and J is 6 bases shorter, with 12 bases between their ends. Library generation was performed with PCR. TCR sequencing of DNA from cultured CD4+ T cells used the Oncomine TCR Beta short-read assay at the Johns Hopkins FTIC core. The QIAamp micro DNA kit was used to extract genomic DNA from the cultured CD4+ T cells. The Oncomine TCR Beta libraries from cultured CD4+ T cells were pooled using unique dual indexes and then sequenced on an Illumina iSeq 100. The authors' pipeline ran thus. Non-productive sequences were removed, and CDR3s not starting with C, not ending with F or W, or shorter than 7 amino acids were discarded. Antigen-specific clonotypes were identified using the MANAFEST web application through comparison of peptide-stimulated wells with reference and other culture wells. An FDR below 0.05, an odds ratio above 5, and a productive frequency above 0.1% in at least two of three replicate wells were required for clones to be considered positive. Clonotypes that were significantly expanded in both SARS-CoV-2 spike wells and at least one common cold coronavirus spike condition were defined as cross-reactive. Using R version 3.6.1, CDR3 homology was evaluated through Levenshtein distances (stringdist) along with unrooted phylogenetic trees (ape). Using fastp at Q25 and MiXCR, TCRdb reprocessed the public reads and kept productive beta chains. Entries are consolidated by CDR3 protein sequence, retaining the most common genes and DNA. The V and J calls follow TCRdb's processing rather than the paper's. In all, the sample holds about 6,800 distinct CDR3 sequences, and around a third of those were seen once. The top ten constitute around 9.9% of the sample.

The treatment or condition label on this specimen signifies: roughly 11-day PBMC culture with coronavirus spike peptide pools or control peptides (ViraFEST assay). CD4+ T cells from unexposed donors were collected before the COVID-19 pandemic (2011-2018). The study used the ViraFEST assay, which expanded antigen-specific T cells with peptide pools and then identified expanded clonotypes by TCR sequencing. Around 2 million PBMCs per well were cultured in IMDM with approximately 5.2% human AB serum and roughly 10 IU/ml IL-2, plus 10 ug/ml peptide pools. On days 3 and 7, half of the culture medium was replaced with fresh IL-2-containing medium. CD4+ T cells were isolated after about 10 days of culture through negative selection using the EasySep CD4+ T cell isolation kit. As cell numbers permitted, CD4+ T cells from unexposed donors were tested for reactivity to SARS-CoV-2 S and N and to four common cold coronavirus spike pools. Ficoll-Paque Plus gradient centrifugation was used to isolate PBMCs from whole blood, and the isolated PBMCs were then either used fresh or cryopreserved at -140C. Each culture condition was generally run in triplicate wells. The leukapheresis product for the unexposed donors was obtained through commercial purchase.

Overall study results and their limits: In convalescent patients, a median about 86% of post-vaccine SARS-CoV-2-reactive clones were detected only after vaccination, suggesting vaccine-specific priming. Although the median number of SARS-CoV-2-reactive clonotypes went up from some 23 after infection to about 38 after vaccination, the increase was not significant. Nearly all vaccine-specific clones in convalescent patients (304 of 307) were mono-reactive for SARS-CoV-2 spike rather than cross-reactive with common cold coronaviruses. Relatively few convalescent patients were included in the study, and early timepoints after natural infection were not analyzed.

The clonotype comes from a human donor in good health. Specimen: CD4+ T cells from blood, cultured in vitro. The chain is encoded by TRBV11-1 joined to TRBJ2-5; tentative D gene TRBD1, with 5 bases matching. The CDR3 protein sequence reads: CASSLGAGYQTQYF. The DNA reads as follows: TGTGCCAGCAGCTTAGGGGCAGGGTATCAGACCCAGTACTTC.